The subject of this entry is one T cell receptor (beta chain). Its antigen remains unknown. The protocol was immunoSEQ multiplex PCR, while the TCRdb copy is restricted to in-frame clones and leaves out a portion. This table has 96,000 or so clones, about 90% appearing once. The CDR3 runs 16 residues. V was pared by 4 bases and J by 2 bases, with 9 bases of the junction left unmatched. Germline CDR1 reads SGHDT; CDR2 reads YYEEEE. This entry comes from a study of T cell responses to AZD1222 COVID-19 vaccine. Whole-study findings and limits: Only six or seven AZD1222 recipients tested seropositive at baseline. There were repertoire samples only from the period after the peak T cell response. Donors skewed white British and female; clonal diversity was possibly underestimated.

This clonotype was obtained from an adult in good health. This chain joins TRBV5-6 and TRBJ2-1, with TRBD1 matching over 7 bases. Here the sequenced sample was peripheral blood, taken on day 0 of AZD1222 vaccination. The CDR3 is CASSQRGTAAYNEQFF. Written as DNA, the CDR3 is TGTGCCAGCAGCCAAAGGGGGACAGCCGCCTACAATGAGCAGTTCTTC.